Listed below are T cell receptor beta chains from one sample, sequenced in a study of T cells in Graves' hyperthyroidism and ophthalmopathy. TCRdb ran MiXCR on the multiplex PCR reads and lists one entry per CDR3 protein. The sample shows some 500,000 distinct CDR3 sequences, 14% of them seen only once. The material sequenced was blood. Source of these receptors: a woman younger than 35 with Graves' hyperthyroidism. Both conserved end residues are part of each CDR3. The D gene is left open where the match is weak. Rows give clone size only sometimes, using once, few, many, or a class for an expanded clone.

TRBV19	many	TRBD1	TRBJ1-2	CASSIRDRVRDYGYTF	TGTGCCAGTAGTATCCGGGACAGGGTGAGGGACTATGGCTACACCTTC
TRBV5-6	.	.	TRBJ2-1	CASSWAINEQFF	TGTGCCAGCAGCTGGGCTATTAATGAGCAGTTCTTC
TRBV11-3	.	TRBD2	TRBJ2-1	CASSFLAGGSEQFF	TGTGCCAGCAGCTTCCTAGCGGGAGGGTCTGAGCAGTTCTTC
TRBV11-2	many	TRBD2	TRBJ2-1	CASSQTSGGGYNEQFF	TGTGCCAGCAGCCAAACTAGCGGAGGGGGCTACAATGAGCAGTTCTTC
TRBV6-1	few	.	TRBJ1-1	CASSTPQGLGTEAFF	TGTGCCAGCAGTACCCCGCAGGGGCTTGGTACTGAAGCTTTCTTT
TRBV28	once	.	TRBJ1-3	CASRGGPRHSGNTIYF	TGTGCCAGCAGGGGGGGGCCACGCCACTCTGGAAACACCATATATTTT
TRBV6-1	many	TRBD2	TRBJ2-3	CASSFKGLESYTQYF	TGTGCCAGCAGTTTTAAGGGACTAGAAAGTTATACGCAGTATTTT
TRBV12-3/TRBV12-4	many	TRBD2	TRBJ2-7	CASSSGGEAYEQYF	TGTGCCAGCAGTTCGGGAGGGGAGGCCTACGAGCAGTACTTC
TRBV24-1	many	.	TRBJ2-5	CATSDPTRTERQETQYF	TGTGCCACCAGTGATCCAACTAGGACAGAAAGACAAGAGACCCAGTACTTC
TRBV19	.	TRBD1	TRBJ1-5	CASRGTAKNQPQHF	TGTGCCAGCCGGGGGACAGCCAAAAATCAGCCCCAGCATTTT
TRBV7-9	few	TRBD2	TRBJ2-7	CASSSRGLAGTYEQYF	TGTGCCAGCAGCTCCCGCGGACTAGCGGGAACCTACGAGCAGTACTTC